This T cell receptor beta chain came from a study of blood T cell repertoires in COVID-19. Overall study: There were acute and convalescent COVID-19 samples, and they came from the United States, Italy and Spain.

Profiling relied on immunoSEQ multiplex PCR, and the TCRdb table lists in-frame clones only, not all of them. The table records approximately 280,000 clones, about 89% of them present only once. CDR1 and CDR2 (germline): SGHTA, FQGTGA. V lost 4 bases to trimming and J lost 5 bases; unmatched junction nucleotides: 7. The CDR3 runs to 14 residues. The chain carries TRBV7-3 and TRBJ1-1; 7 bases are a match to TRBD1. The TCR was taken from a woman aged 18-35 years who had recovered from COVID-19. Sequencing was carried out using PBMCs or T cells enriched from blood (not recorded which). The CDR3 region has the DNA TGTGCCAGCAGCTCCGAGGGGGCCGATACTGAAGCTTTCTTT. Translation gives CASSSEGADTEAFF.